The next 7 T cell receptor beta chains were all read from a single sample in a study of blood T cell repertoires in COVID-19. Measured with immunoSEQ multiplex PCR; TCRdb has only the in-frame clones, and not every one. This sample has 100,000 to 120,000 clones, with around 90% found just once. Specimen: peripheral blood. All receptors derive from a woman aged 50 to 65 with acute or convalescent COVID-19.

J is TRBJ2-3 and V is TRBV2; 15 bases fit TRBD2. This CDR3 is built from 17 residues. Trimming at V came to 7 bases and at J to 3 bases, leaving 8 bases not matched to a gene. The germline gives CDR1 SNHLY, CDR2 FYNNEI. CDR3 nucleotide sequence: TGTGCCAGCACACCGGGACTAGCGGGAGGAACAACAGATACGCAGTATTTT. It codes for CASTPGLAGGTTDTQYF.

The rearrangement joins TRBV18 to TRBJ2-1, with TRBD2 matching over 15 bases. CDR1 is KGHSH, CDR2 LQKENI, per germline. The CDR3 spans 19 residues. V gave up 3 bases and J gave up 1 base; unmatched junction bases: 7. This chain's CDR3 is CASSPQGLAGGLSYNEQFF. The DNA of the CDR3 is TGTGCCAGCTCACCCCAGGGACTAGCGGGAGGACTGTCCTACAATGAGCAGTTCTTC.

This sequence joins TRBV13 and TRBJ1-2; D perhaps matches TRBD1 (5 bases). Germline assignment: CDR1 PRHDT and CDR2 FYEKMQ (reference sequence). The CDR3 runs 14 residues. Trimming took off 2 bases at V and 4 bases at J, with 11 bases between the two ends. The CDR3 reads CASSLRGEAYGYTF. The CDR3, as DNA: TGTGCCAGCAGCTTACGGGGGGAAGCCTATGGCTACACCTTC.

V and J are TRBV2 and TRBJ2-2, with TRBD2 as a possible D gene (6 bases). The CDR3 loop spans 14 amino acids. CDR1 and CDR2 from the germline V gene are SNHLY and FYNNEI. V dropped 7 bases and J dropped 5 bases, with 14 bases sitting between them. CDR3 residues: CASNPGLRTGELFF. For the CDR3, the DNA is TGTGCCAGCAATCCGGGACTGAGAACCGGGGAGCTGTTTTTT.

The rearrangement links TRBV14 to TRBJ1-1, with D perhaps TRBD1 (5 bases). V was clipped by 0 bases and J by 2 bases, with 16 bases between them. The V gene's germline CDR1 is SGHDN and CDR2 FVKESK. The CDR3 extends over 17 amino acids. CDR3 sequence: CASSQDPPNRFNTEAFF. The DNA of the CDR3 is TGTGCCAGCAGCCAAGATCCGCCTAACAGGTTCAACACTGAAGCTTTCTTT.

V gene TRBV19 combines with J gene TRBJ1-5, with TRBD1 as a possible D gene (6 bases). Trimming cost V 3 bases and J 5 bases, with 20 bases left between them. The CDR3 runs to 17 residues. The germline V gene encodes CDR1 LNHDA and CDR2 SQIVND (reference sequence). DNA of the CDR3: TGTGCCAGTAGTATGCCGGACAGCCCGATTAGGGATCAGCCCCAGCATTTT. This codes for CASSMPDSPIRDQPQHF. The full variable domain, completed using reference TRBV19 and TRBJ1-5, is DGGITQSPKYLFRKEGQNVTLSCEQNLNHDAMYWYRQDPGQGLRLIYYSQIVNDFQKGDIAEGYSVSREKKESFPLTVTSAQKNPTAFYLCASSMPDSPIRDQPQHFGDGTRLSIL.

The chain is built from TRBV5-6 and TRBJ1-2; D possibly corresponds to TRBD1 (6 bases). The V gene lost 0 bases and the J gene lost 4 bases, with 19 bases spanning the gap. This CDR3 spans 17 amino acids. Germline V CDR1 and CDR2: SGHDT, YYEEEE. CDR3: CASSLAGAGAVGYGYTF. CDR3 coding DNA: TGTGCCAGCAGCTTGGCCGGGGCAGGGGCGGTAGGCTATGGCTACACCTTC.